The subject of this entry is one T cell receptor (beta chain). The antigen is not known. This entry is derived from a study of beta chain features in type 1 diabetes. About the study: Taken together, all samples contributed some 98 million examined sorted cells.

Only one heparinised blood draw was taken per donor, and its volume averaged about 120 mL. Expressed TCRB transcripts were sequenced because the isolated RNA had all been reverse transcribed beforehand. The table came from immunoSEQ multiplex PCR; TCRdb's copy has only in-frame clones and leaves some out. The sample has roughly 230,000 clones; 7.5% to 10% are singletons. Findings and limits, study-wide: Patients' naive, central memory and regulatory TCRB repertoires appeared more alike than those of healthy donors.

The TCR was taken from a woman between 18 and 29 years old in good health. The sequencing sample was made of naive CD4+ T cells from blood.

The DNA of the CDR3 is TGCGCCAGCAGCTTTCAGACAGCAGACCCAGGGGGGACAGATACGCAGTATTTT. Translating it yields CASSFQTADPGGTDTQYF. The chain has TRBV5-1 and TRBJ2-3, with a tentative D call TRBD1 (7 bases). CDR3 length equals 18 residues. V lost 2 bases to trimming and J lost 3 bases, with 22 bases between them. Germline assignment: CDR1 SGHRS and CDR2 YFSETQ.